Following are 25 T cell receptor beta chains from one sample sequenced in a study of Graves' ophthalmopathy and Graves' hyperthyroidism. Amplification of the TCR beta CDR3 regions used RNA transcripts (as template). The first round was an RT-PCR with HTBI primers, and the second round was a multiplex PCR. MiXCR, run by TCRdb on the multiplex PCR reads, gives a single entry per CDR3 protein. The sample consists of some 160,000 distinct CDR3 sequences, 39% of them appearing once. The sample was peripheral blood. The receptors were gathered from a man aged 30 to 45 with Graves' ophthalmopathy.

The rearrangement uses TRBV6-2 or TRBV6-3 and TRBJ1-5; 7 bases are a match to TRBD1. V gave up 6 bases and J gave up 4 bases; unmatched junction bases: 6. In germline, CDR1 is MNHEY, CDR2 SVGEGT. This CDR3 comprises 14 residues. CDR3 protein: CASSPGTENQPQHF. The CDR3 nucleotides read TGTGCCAGCAGCCCCGGGACAGAAAATCAGCCCCAGCATTTT.

The chain uses TRBV19 and TRBJ2-7; D remains ambiguous. The CDR3 runs to 14 residues. V lost 5 bases and J lost 2, with 13 bases in between. CDR1 and CDR2 from the germline V gene are LNHDA and SQIVND (reference sequence). CDR3 in amino acids: CASSQSETPYEQYF. Written as DNA, the CDR3 is TGTGCCAGTAGTCAGAGCGAGACCCCCTACGAGCAGTACTTC.

Here the CDR3 reads CASSYSPSGDPSYEQYF. CDR3 DNA: TGTGCCAGCAGTTACTCACCTAGCGGGGACCCATCCTACGAGCAGTACTTC. The gene calls are TRBV6-2 or TRBV6-3 and TRBJ2-7; 9 positions match TRBD2. With 0 bases clipped from V and 1 base from J, the junction kept 7 bases outside the gene matches. CDR1 MNHEY and CDR2 SVGEGT come from the germline V gene. The CDR3 covers 17 residues.

The sample holds many counts of this clonotype. The genes are TRBV2 and TRBJ1-5; D is unresolved. V was shortened by 5 bases and J by 4 bases, with 18 bases between the two germline ends. The germline gives CDR1 SNHLY, CDR2 FYNNEI. The CDR3 has 16 residues. CDR3 protein: CASSSRARGRNQPQHF. In DNA form, the CDR3 reads TGTGCCAGCAGTTCACGGGCCCGAGGACGGAATCAGCCCCAGCATTTT.

The V and J genes are TRBV6-7 and TRBJ2-2; possibly TRBD2 for D (5 bases). TRBV6-7 is designated an ORF whose function remains uncertain. Trimming pared 2 bases from V and 7 bases from J, leaving 14 bases between. This CDR3 is built from 15 residues. CDR3 protein: CASSYRTGINGELFF. DNA of the CDR3: TGTGCCAGCAGTTACCGGACTGGAATCAACGGGGAGCTGTTTTTT.

The V and J genes are TRBV10-3 and TRBJ1-2; D call uncertain. V shed 11 bases and J shed 5 bases, with 24 bases lying between them. The CDR3 is 15 residues long. In germline, CDR1 is ENHRY, CDR2 SYGVKD. The CDR3 here is CAAWESRGFWYGYTF. The CDR3 coding sequence is TGTGCCGCCTGGGAGTCTCGGGGATTTTGGTATGGCTACACCTTC.

The J gene is TRBJ1-2, the V gene TRBV15; D is unclear. Trimming took 0 bases from V and 3 from J, leaving 14 bases between them. Germline assignment: CDR1 LNHNV and CDR2 YYDKDF (reference sequence). The CDR3 length is 16 residues. The DNA for the CDR3 is TGTGCCACCAGCAGAGATATAAACAGACGGGACTATGGCTACACCTTC. This sequence encodes CATSRDINRRDYGYTF.

This chain uses TRBV6-1 with TRBJ2-5, with D possibly matching TRBD1 (5 bases). CDR1 MNHNS and CDR2 SASEGT come from the germline V gene. Trimming left V 6 bases short and J 5 bases short, with 19 bases between. This CDR3 has 15 amino acids. CDR3 sequence reads: CASSQTPVKGETQYF. DNA for the CDR3: TGTGCCAGCAGCCAAACACCTGTAAAGGGGGAGACCCAGTACTTC.

This clonotype showed up many times. V and J are TRBV30 and TRBJ1-2; D might be TRBD1 (6 bases). The CDR3 covers 14 residues. V lost 3 bases and J 4 bases, leaving 15 bases between the germline ends. Germline V gene lookup returns CDR1 GTSNPN and CDR2 SVGIG (reference sequence). In DNA, the CDR3 is TGTGCCTGGAGAGGCCCGGGGGGCAGCTATGGCTACACCTTC. As protein: CAWRGPGGSYGYTF.

This clonotype came up many times. The V call is TRBV12-3 or TRBV12-4, the J call TRBJ1-5; no definite D call. The CDR3 contains 14 residues. The V and J ends lost 5 bases and 0 bases respectively, with 8 bases between them. The CDR3 DNA reads as TGTGCCAGCAGTCGCCCTGATAGCAATCAGCCCCAGCATTTT. Protein product: CASSRPDSNQPQHF.

In its sample, this clonotype was seen a few times. Relative to the germline gene, one junction end is altered; a read error may explain this. The genes are TRBV15 and TRBJ1-2; D remains unclear. Germline CDR1 and CDR2: LNHNV and YYDKDF (reference sequence). There are 12 residues in the CDR3. In nucleotides, the CDR3 is TGTGCCACCAGCAGAGATCGGAGTTCGCCCCTTTTC. It is translated as CATSRDRSSPLF.

J is TRBJ2-5 and V is TRBV6-5; weak D call: TRBD2 (5 bases). Deletions cut 5 bases from V and 2 bases from J, with 9 bases between. Germline CDR1 reads MNHEY; CDR2 reads SVGAGI. CDR3 length: 13 residues. CDR3: CASSTSAQETQYF. The CDR3 nucleotides read TGTGCCAGCAGTACTAGTGCACAAGAGACCCAGTACTTC.

There are many counts of this clonotype. The chain combines TRBV3-1 with TRBJ1-1; TRBD1 aligns across 7 bases. V was pared by 2 bases and J by 0 bases, with 9 bases of the junction left unmatched. This CDR3 has 17 amino acids. CDR1 LGHDT and CDR2 YNNKEL come from the germline V gene (reference sequence). CDR3 in amino acids: CASSQPYRGSLNTEAFF. CDR3 nucleotides: TGTGCCAGCAGCCAACCGTACAGGGGAAGTTTGAACACTGAAGCTTTCTTT.

V usage is TRBV6-4 and J usage is TRBJ2-5; TRBD1 or TRBD2 may be the D gene (5 bases each). The V end lost 7 bases, the J end lost 5 bases, and 20 bases lay between the germline ends. The CDR3 has 15 residues. The germline V gene encodes CDR1 MRHNA and CDR2 SNTAGT. Here the CDR3 reads CASTPRAGLGETQYF. CDR3 in DNA: TGTGCCAGCACCCCGAGGGCAGGGCTCGGGGAGACCCAGTACTTC.

This clonotype was picked up many times. The V call is TRBV28, the J call TRBJ2-5, with a weak D call TRBD1 (5 bases). Germline V lookup: CDR1 MDHEN, CDR2 SYDVKM. The V and J ends lost 6 bases and 4 bases respectively, with 21 bases between them. CDR3 size: 16 residues. The CDR3 loop reads CASSSRQSTFGETQYF. CDR3 nucleotides: TGTGCCAGCAGCTCTCGACAGAGCACCTTCGGAGAGACCCAGTACTTC.

This clonotype was picked up many times. This chain connects TRBV11-2 to TRBJ2-7, with D maybe TRBD1 (5 bases). Trimming stripped 5 bases from V and 2 bases from J, with 10 bases between. Germline values: CDR1 SGHAT, CDR2 FQNNGV. CDR3 length equals 13 residues. The CDR3 region is CASSTGRTYEQYF. In DNA, the CDR3 is TGTGCCAGCAGCACAGGACGCACCTACGAGCAGTACTTC.

Ten or more counts support this clonotype. V is TRBV7-2 and J is TRBJ1-2; TRBD1 aligns across 12 bases. Looked up from germline, CDR1 is SGHTA and CDR2 is FQGNSA. The length of the CDR3 is 15 residues. V lost 4 bases and J lost 4; bases outside the gene matches: 4. This CDR3 reads CASSSGQGALYGYTF. The CDR3 coding sequence is TGTGCCAGCAGCTCGGGACAGGGGGCTCTCTATGGCTACACCTTC.

This clonotype was observed a few times. The genes are TRBV6-5 and TRBJ2-5, with D possibly matching TRBD1 (5 bases). Trimming shortened V by 2 bases and J by 0 bases, and 10 bases separated the two germline ends. CDR3 length: 15 residues. Germline CDR1 and CDR2: MNHEY and SVGAGI. The CDR3 here is CASSYPPTDQETQYF. In DNA, the CDR3 is TGTGCCAGCAGTTACCCCCCGACAGACCAAGAGACCCAGTACTTC.

The chain uses TRBV5-8 and TRBJ2-7, with D uncertain. Trimming removed 4 bases at V and 2 bases at J, with 13 bases between. Germline V gives CDR1 SGHTS, CDR2 YDEGEE. CDR3 size: 14 residues. CDR3 sequence reads: CASSPVHKTYEQYF. In nucleotides, the CDR3 is TGTGCCAGCAGCCCGGTACACAAAACCTACGAGCAGTACTTC.

This clonotype was counted ten times or more. The chain recombines TRBV12-3 or TRBV12-4 with TRBJ2-4; possibly TRBD1 for D (5 bases). CDR3 length equals 16 residues. V dropped 3 bases and J dropped 6 bases, with 18 bases sitting between them. The CDR3 nucleotides are TGTGCCAGCAGTTTCACCAAGGGGCCCAATGGAAACATTCAGTACTTC. Protein sequence: CASSFTKGPNGNIQYF.

This clonotype was counted at least ten times. The gene calls are TRBV5-1 and TRBJ1-1; D possibly corresponds to TRBD1 (5 bases). Germline CDR1 SGHRS, CDR2 YFSETQ. Trimming removed 3 bases from V and 0 bases from J, with 15 bases in between. This CDR3 is built from 16 residues. The chain's CDR3 is CASSSTDPILNTEAFF. CDR3 DNA: TGCGCCAGCAGCTCGACAGACCCAATCCTGAACACTGAAGCTTTCTTT.

This clonotype was seen many times. The chain links TRBV7-2 to TRBJ2-7; the match to TRBD1 covers 7 bases. Germline lookup yields CDR1 SGHTA and CDR2 FQGNSA. The CDR3 covers 15 residues. The ends lost 4 bases at V and 4 bases at J; junction bases unmatched: 10. The CDR3 sequence: CASSSPSTGKYEQYF. DNA of the CDR3: TGTGCCAGCAGCTCCCCTTCGACAGGGAAGTACGAGCAGTACTTC.

This clonotype occurred many times. The V call is TRBV3-1, the J call TRBJ1-2, with a possible D match to TRBD1 (5 bases). The germline CDR1 and CDR2 sequences are LGHDT and YNNKEL (reference sequence). The CDR3 consists of 15 residues. Trimming shortened V by 0 bases and J by 0 bases, and 8 bases separated the two germline ends. The DNA of the CDR3 is TGTGCCAGCAGCCAAGACCAGGGCTCTAACTATGGCTACACCTTC. Translation gives CASSQDQGSNYGYTF.

The V call is TRBV28, the J call TRBJ1-2, with a possible D match to TRBD1 (6 bases). V was pared by 10 bases and J by 4 bases, with 10 bases between. Germline loops: CDR1 MDHEN, CDR2 SYDVKM. This CDR3 is 11 amino acids long. CDR3 sequence reads: CAIRDIYGYTF. The CDR3 bases are TGTGCCATTAGGGACATCTATGGCTACACCTTC.

This clonotype was observed at least ten times. The chain combines TRBV7-2 with TRBJ1-6; 8 positions match TRBD1. The CDR3 spans 12 residues. V was clipped by 3 bases and J by 15 bases; unmatched bases: 4. The germline V gene encodes CDR1 SGHTA and CDR2 FQGNSA. The CDR3 region has the DNA TGTGCCAGCAGCTTGACAGGGGAAGGCCTCCACTTT. Encoded protein: CASSLTGEGLHF.